This T cell receptor beta chain originates from a study of T cell repertoires in cytomegalovirus infection. Germline CDR1 is MNHEY and CDR2 is SVGAGI. With V trimmed by 3 bases and J by 2 bases, 8 bases remained unmatched. The CDR3 is made up of 16 amino acids. From the reads, TCRdb called clonotypes with MiXCR, one entry per CDR3 protein. The data contain nearly 650,000 distinct CDR3 sequences, approximately 24% of them singletons. This clonotype has only a few counts. V and J are TRBV6-5 and TRBJ1-2; 8 bases map to TRBD1. The sample comprised CD8+ T cells from PBMCs. This TCR was sampled from a human donor in good health (CMV status not recorded). Some clones in this sample may be carry-over from other donors' samples. CDR3 residues: CASSYKGQASNYGYTF. The CDR3 nucleotides read TGTGCCAGCAGTTATAAGGGACAGGCCTCCAACTATGGCTACACCTTC.